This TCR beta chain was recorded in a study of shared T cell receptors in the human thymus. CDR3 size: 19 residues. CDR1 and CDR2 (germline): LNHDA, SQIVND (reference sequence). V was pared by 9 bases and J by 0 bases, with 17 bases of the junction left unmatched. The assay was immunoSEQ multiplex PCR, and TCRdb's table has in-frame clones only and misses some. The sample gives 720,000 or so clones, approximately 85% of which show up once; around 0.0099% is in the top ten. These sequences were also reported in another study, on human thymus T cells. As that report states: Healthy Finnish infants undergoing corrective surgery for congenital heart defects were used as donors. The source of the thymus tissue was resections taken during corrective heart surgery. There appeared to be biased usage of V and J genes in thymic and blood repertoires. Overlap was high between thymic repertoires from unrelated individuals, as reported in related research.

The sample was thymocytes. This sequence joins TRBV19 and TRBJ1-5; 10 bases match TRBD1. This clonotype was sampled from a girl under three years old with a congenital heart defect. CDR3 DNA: TGTGCCAGCCAATCCGAACGCACCGGGACAGGGGCTAGCAATCAGCCCCAGCATTTT. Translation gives CASQSERTGTGASNQPQHF.